This entry lists 30 T cell receptor beta chains sequenced from one sample in a study of cytotoxic CD8 clonotypes in ibrutinib-treated CLL. Clones were sequenced by immunoSEQ multiplex PCR, and TCRdb holds only the in-frame ones, with some missing. This repertoire shows about 200,000 clones, over 60% found once; its top ten account for roughly 12%. Sequenced here: PBMCs, sampled after 24 months of ibrutinib treatment. These TCRs come from a human donor with chronic lymphocytic leukemia.

The genes are TRBV28 and TRBJ2-1, with TRBD2 matching over 11 bases. Germline V gene sequence: CDR1 MDHEN, CDR2 SYDVKM. This CDR3 comprises 16 residues. With 8 bases clipped from V and 7 bases from J, the junction kept 13 bases outside the gene matches. Written as DNA, the CDR3 is TGTGCCAGCGGCTTAGCGGGAGGGCCGGGAATGAATGAGCAGTTCTTC. As protein: CASGLAGGPGMNEQFF.

This chain joins TRBV7-2 and TRBJ1-2, with D possibly matching TRBD1 (6 bases). Between the trimmed V and J ends, which lost 5 bases and 6 bases, there was a span of 22 bases. Germline V gene data show CDR1 as SGHTA and CDR2 as FQGNSA. This CDR3 spans 16 amino acids. In DNA form, the CDR3 reads TGTGCCAGCAGCCTAACAGGGCAGGGATGGTTGAATGGCTACACCTTC. It is translated as CASSLTGQGWLNGYTF.

This clone was counted between two and nine times. This rearrangement joins TRBV4-1 to TRBJ2-7; D uncertain. The V and J ends lost 3 bases and 0 bases respectively, with 15 bases between them. Per the germline V gene, CDR1 is MGHRA and CDR2 is YSYEKL. CDR3 length equals 16 residues. CDR3 loop: CASSQFPHSSSYEQYF. The DNA of the CDR3 is TGCGCCAGCAGCCAGTTTCCCCACTCAAGCTCCTACGAGCAGTACTTC.

The CDR3 reads CASSLTPDTEAFF. The DNA for the CDR3 is TGTGCCAGCAGCTTAACTCCGGACACTGAAGCTTTCTTT. This chain links TRBV7-9 with TRBJ1-1; D is undetermined. The CDR3 extends over 13 amino acids. V gave up 2 bases and J gave up 3 bases, with 7 bases separating them. Germline V gene data show CDR1 as SEHNR and CDR2 as FQNEAQ (reference sequence). Supplemented by reference TRBV7-9 and TRBJ1-1, the full variable domain reads DTGVSQNPRHKITKRGQNVTFRCDPISEHNRLYWYRQTLGQGPEFLTYFQNEAQLEKSRLLSDRFSAERPKGSFSTLEIQRTEQGDSAMYLCASSLTPDTEAFFGQGTRLTVV.

V and J are TRBV7-8 and TRBJ2-3, with 11 bases matching TRBD2. Germline V gene data show CDR1 as SGHVS and CDR2 as FQNEAQ. The CDR3 covers 15 residues. V gave up 3 bases and J gave up 3 bases; unmatched junction bases: 2. CDR3 DNA: TGTGCCAGCAGCTTCCGACTAGCGGGGACAGATACGCAGTATTTT. This translates into CASSFRLAGTDTQYF.

The chain employs TRBV11-2 and TRBJ2-7, with D maybe TRBD1 (7 bases). V lost 5 bases, J lost 2 bases, and 13 bases lay in between. CDR1 SGHAT and CDR2 FQNNGV come from the germline V gene. This CDR3 is built from 14 residues. CDR3 residues: CASSPIRGAYEQYF. The CDR3 DNA reads TGTGCCAGCAGCCCCATCAGGGGGGCCTACGAGCAGTACTTC. The full variable domain, in which reference TRBV11-2 and TRBJ2-7 provide the parts outside the CDR3, is EAGVAQSPRYKIIEKRQSVAFWCNPISGHATLYWYQQILGQGPKLLIQFQNNGVVDDSQLPKDRFSAERLKGVDSTLKIQPAKLEDSAVYLCASSPIRGAYEQYFGPGTRLTVT.

The chain employs TRBV29-1 and TRBJ2-7, with D possibly TRBD1 on 6 matching bases. Trimming stripped 5 bases from V and 4 bases from J, with 12 bases between. The CDR3 contains 12 residues. Germline lookup yields CDR1 SQVTM and CDR2 ANQGSEA. The CDR3 protein is CSVIQGGYEQYF. The CDR3 DNA is TGCAGCGTTATACAGGGCGGGTACGAGCAGTACTTC.

This clone was recorded once. A junction boundary mismatches the germline segment, possibly from a read error. The CDR3 here is CASSHNGGEKLFF. The CDR3 coding sequence is TGTGCTAGCAGCCACAATGGGGGGGAAAAACTGTTTTTT. The genes are TRBV7-7 and TRBJ1-4; TRBD1 might be the D (5 bases). Germline assignment: CDR1 SSHAT and CDR2 FNYEAQ (reference sequence). The CDR3 runs 13 residues.

This clone has just a few counts. The chain combines TRBV27 with TRBJ2-1; 7 bases are a match to TRBD1. The CDR3 runs to 14 residues. The J segment lost 0 bases and the V segment lost 9 bases, leaving 5 bases of the junction unmatched. Germline V gene data show CDR1 as MNHEY and CDR2 as SMNVEV (reference sequence). CDR3 residues: CASLRDSSYNEQFF. Written as DNA, the CDR3 is TGTGCCAGTCTTAGGGACAGCTCCTACAATGAGCAGTTCTTC.

CDR3: CASSPVNTGELFF. CDR3 in DNA: TGTGCCAGCAGCCCGGTGAACACCGGGGAGCTGTTTTTT. The chain carries TRBV14 and TRBJ2-2; D not certain. CDR3 size: 13 residues. The germline V gene has CDR1 SGHDN and CDR2 FVKESK. V lost 4 bases and J lost 1, with 4 bases in between.

This chain joins TRBV7-9 and TRBJ2-5; 12 nucleotides line up with TRBD2. The CDR3 has 16 residues. Trimming at V came to 6 bases and at J to 2 bases, leaving 7 bases not matched to a gene. Germline V CDR1 and CDR2: SEHNR, FQNEAQ (reference sequence). The CDR3 nucleotides read TGTGCCAGCAGATCAGCTGGACTAGCGGGGCAAGAGACCCAGTACTTC. It yields the protein CASRSAGLAGQETQYF.

In its sample, this clone was seen once. The CDR3 loop reads CASSLGTVEQYF. The CDR3 DNA is TGTGCCAGCAGCTTAGGGACGGTCGAGCAGTACTTC. The chain uses TRBV7-9 and TRBJ2-7, with no clear D. Trimming pared 1 base from V and 6 bases from J, leaving 7 bases between. Germline lookup yields CDR1 SEHNR and CDR2 FQNEAQ (reference sequence). The CDR3 runs to 12 residues. Complete variable domain (other parts from reference TRBV7-9 and TRBJ2-7): DTGVSQNPRHKITKRGQNVTFRCDPISEHNRLYWYRQTLGQGPEFLTYFQNEAQLEKSRLLSDRFSAERPKGSFSTLEIQRTEQGDSAMYLCASSLGTVEQYFGPGTRLTVT.

The chain recombines TRBV27 with TRBJ1-1; 7 bases are a match to TRBD1. Germline CDR1 reads MNHEY; CDR2 reads SMNVEV (reference sequence). V trimming: 2 bases; J trimming: 9 bases; junction bases outside the gene matches: 9. The CDR3 runs 14 residues. This CDR3 is CASSLEGDRGKAFF. Here the CDR3 DNA reads TGTGCCAGCAGTTTAGAAGGGGACAGAGGGAAAGCTTTCTTT.

The chain combines TRBV5-6 with TRBJ2-1; a possible D gene is TRBD2 (6 bases). The V gene's germline CDR1 is SGHDT and CDR2 YYEEEE. CDR3 length: 16 amino acids. The V gene lost 0 bases and the J gene lost 0 bases, with 10 bases spanning the gap. CDR3 bases: TGTGCCAGCAGCTTGGCTGCTAGCGTCTCCTACAATGAGCAGTTCTTC. This sequence encodes CASSLAASVSYNEQFF.

This clone was seen once. The rearrangement uses TRBV29-1 and TRBJ2-3, with 9 positions matching TRBD1. V trimming: 3 bases; J trimming: 4 bases; junction bases outside the gene matches: 5. Germline CDR1 is SQVTM and CDR2 is ANQGSEA. This CDR3 comprises 14 residues. The CDR3 DNA reads as TGCAGCGTTGAGAACAGGGGGCATGCAGATACGCAGTATTTT. Amino acids: CSVENRGHADTQYF.

This clone was observed a handful of times. V is TRBV6-6 and J is TRBJ1-1; no firm D call. Trimming took off 7 bases at V and 8 bases at J, with 17 bases between the two ends. The CDR3 sequence is 13 residues long. The germline V gene has CDR1 MNHNY and CDR2 SVGAGI (reference sequence). The DNA for the CDR3 is TGTGCCAGCACCAAAGGCCCCAACAGCGAAGCTTTCTTT. Protein sequence: CASTKGPNSEAFF.

The rearrangement uses TRBV27 and TRBJ1-2, with D hard to call. Germline-derived CDR1 and CDR2 are MNHEY and SMNVEV (reference sequence). The CDR3 covers 13 residues. Trimming pared 3 bases from V and 1 base from J, leaving 6 bases between. The CDR3 here is CASSLGSNYGYTF. CDR3 nucleotides: TGTGCCAGCAGTTTGGGCAGTAACTATGGCTACACCTTC.

The gene calls are TRBV25-1 and TRBJ1-2; D remains unclear. Germline V CDR1 and CDR2: MGHDK, SYGVNS. The CDR3 runs 13 residues. Trimming removed 0 bases from V and 4 bases from J, with 6 bases in between. CDR3 loop: CASSEYRSYGYTF. CDR3 DNA sequence: TGTGCCAGCAGTGAATACAGAAGCTATGGCTACACCTTC.

J is TRBJ1-5 and V is TRBV7-2; D is perhaps TRBD1 (6 bases). CDR1 and CDR2 from the germline V gene are SGHTA and FQGNSA. This CDR3 has 14 amino acids. With 2 bases removed from V and 4 bases from J, the gap between germline ends came to 9 bases. This CDR3 reads CASSLIQGNQPQHF. In nucleotides, the CDR3 is TGTGCCAGCAGCTTAATCCAGGGGAATCAGCCCCAGCATTTT.

The CDR3 DNA reads TGTGCCAGCAGCACGTCTCCGGGACAGCAAGAGACCCAGTACTTC. Translated, it gives CASSTSPGQQETQYF. The chain couples TRBV7-9 to TRBJ2-5, with 7 bases fitting TRBD1. V lost 5 bases, J lost 2 bases, and 8 bases stayed unmatched. CDR3 length: 15 residues. CDR1 is SEHNR, CDR2 FQNEAQ, per germline (reference sequence).

This clone has a handful of counts. V is TRBV30 and J is TRBJ2-7, with TRBD1 as a possible D gene (5 bases). CDR3 size: 12 residues. V dropped 0 bases and J dropped 2 bases, with 5 bases sitting between them. Germline V lookup: CDR1 GTSNPN, CDR2 SVGIG (reference sequence). The CDR3 DNA follows: TGTGCCTGGAGTGTAGGGGCCTACGAGCAGTACTTC. Encoded protein: CAWSVGAYEQYF.

The chain uses TRBV18 and TRBJ2-2; D call uncertain. This CDR3 is built from 15 residues. Germline values: CDR1 KGHSH, CDR2 LQKENI. With 0 bases removed from V and 1 base from J, the gap between germline ends came to 6 bases. The CDR3 DNA follows: TGTGCCAGCTCACCACCTGGCAGGAACACCGGGGAGCTGTTTTTT. Its protein is CASSPPGRNTGELFF.

V gene TRBV18 combines with J gene TRBJ2-3; D might be TRBD2 (6 bases). V was cut by 2 bases and J by 0 bases, with 9 bases left in between. Germline assignment: CDR1 KGHSH and CDR2 LQKENI. This CDR3 comprises 15 residues. CDR3 in DNA: TGTGCCAGCTCACCAGCGGGACCTAGCACAGATACGCAGTATTTT. This codes for CASSPAGPSTDTQYF.

This chain joins TRBV28 and TRBJ2-7; D is perhaps TRBD2 (5 bases). CDR3 length: 14 residues. Looked up from germline, CDR1 is MDHEN and CDR2 is SYDVKM. Trimming pared 3 bases from V and 3 bases from J, leaving 12 bases between. CDR3 DNA sequence: TGTGCCAGCAGTTTGGGGAGAGCCAGCTACGAGCAGTACTTC. The encoded protein is CASSLGRASYEQYF.

This clone was recorded once. This sequence joins TRBV28 and TRBJ2-3, with a possible D match to TRBD2 (6 bases). V dropped 5 bases and J dropped 2 bases, with 20 bases sitting between them. From germline, CDR1 is MDHEN and CDR2 SYDVKM. CDR3 length equals 17 residues. The CDR3 spells CASSPPPGREDTDTQYF. The CDR3, as DNA: TGTGCCAGCAGTCCACCACCGGGGCGGGAAGACACAGATACGCAGTATTTT. Using reference TRBV28 and TRBJ2-3 for the parts outside the CDR3, the full variable domain is DVKVTQSSRYLVKRTGEKVFLECVQDMDHENMFWYRQDPGLGLRLIYFSYDVKMKEKGDIPEGYSVSREKKERFSLILESASTNQTSMYLCASSPPPGREDTDTQYFGPGTRLTVL.

The rearrangement links TRBV5-1 to TRBJ2-1; D may be TRBD2 (5 bases). Germline loops: CDR1 SGHRS, CDR2 YFSETQ. V was shortened by 0 bases and J by 7 bases, with 11 bases between the two germline ends. This CDR3 region has 14 residues. CDR3 region: CASSLGGSGNEQFF. CDR3 DNA: TGCGCCAGCAGCTTGGGTGGGTCGGGGAATGAGCAGTTCTTC. Full variable domain (remainder filled in from reference TRBV5-1 and TRBJ2-1): KAGVTQTPRYLIKTRGQQVTLSCSPISGHRSVSWYQQTPGQGLQFLFEYFSETQRNKGNFPGRFSGRQFSNSRSEMNVSTLELGDSALYLCASSLGGSGNEQFFGPGTRLTVL.

This clone was seen a few times. The V gene is TRBV5-1, the J gene TRBJ2-2, with TRBD2 as a possible D gene (5 bases). Germline V gives CDR1 SGHRS, CDR2 YFSETQ. This CDR3 has 12 residues. V was clipped by 2 bases and J by 7 bases, with 6 bases between them. Written as DNA, the CDR3 is TGCGCCAGCAGCTTCGGGGTCGGGGAGCTGTTTTTT. Amino acid sequence: CASSFGVGELFF.

The V gene is TRBV7-2, the J gene TRBJ2-1; 11 positions match TRBD1. This CDR3 region has 15 residues. Per germline, CDR1 SGHTA and CDR2 FQGNSA. J gave up 8 bases and V 4 bases, and 7 bases lay outside the gene matches. CDR3 protein: CASSSDGQGADEQFF. The CDR3 DNA is TGTGCCAGCAGCTCCGATGGACAGGGGGCCGATGAGCAGTTCTTC.

V and J are TRBV5-8 and TRBJ1-2; the match to TRBD1 covers 8 bases. J gave up 3 bases and V 2 bases, and 12 bases lay outside the gene matches. There are 17 residues in the CDR3. Germline V gives CDR1 SGHTS, CDR2 YDEGEE. The CDR3 loop reads CASSFLSQGAIDYGYTF. CDR3 in DNA: TGTGCCAGCAGCTTCTTGAGTCAGGGGGCTATCGACTATGGCTACACCTTC.

The V and J genes are TRBV30 and TRBJ1-1; 7 bases align to TRBD1. From germline, CDR1 is GTSNPN and CDR2 SVGIG (reference sequence). The CDR3 length is 13 residues. The junction had 4 bases not matched to a gene; V was cut back by 5 bases and J by 1 base. The CDR3 loop is CAWLNRGNTEAFF. DNA for the CDR3: TGTGCCTGGTTAAACAGGGGGAACACTGAAGCTTTCTTT.